The 30 T cell receptor beta chains below come from one sample, sequenced in a study of blood T cells in healthy people across ages. Primers used in a second PCR of roughly 6 to 12 cycles were a sample-barcoded 5' primer and a J-beta primer mix. TCRdb reprocessed the 5' RACE reads with MiXCR, giving one entry per CDR3 protein. The sample lists 750,000 to 950,000 distinct CDR3 sequences, roughly 25% occurring once. Another study also made use of these data, one on T cells of mothers and their children.

The sample taken for sequencing was blood. These receptor sequences come from a boy between 10 and 17 years old in good health.

J is TRBJ1-4 and V is TRBV5-1; D is uncertain. V dropped 3 bases and J dropped 6 bases, with 12 bases sitting between them. Germline V gene lookup returns CDR1 SGHRS and CDR2 YFSETQ. The CDR3 has 14 residues. The CDR3 DNA is TGCGCCAGCAGCTCCCCGGGGATAGATGAAAAACTGTTTTTT. This codes for CASSSPGIDEKLFF. The full variable domain, with the rest looked up from reference TRBV5-1 and TRBJ1-4, is KAGVTQTPRYLIKTRGQQVTLSCSPISGHRSVSWYQQTPGQGLQFLFEYFSETQRNKGNFPGRFSGRQFSNSRSEMNVSTLELGDSALYLCASSSPGIDEKLFFGSGTQLSVL.

This clonotype was found a few times. The chain couples TRBV28 to TRBJ2-5; D gene unclear. Germline values: CDR1 MDHEN, CDR2 SYDVKM. Between the trimmed V and J ends, which lost 3 bases and 3 bases, there was a span of 8 bases. CDR3 length: 13 amino acids. CDR3 loop: CASSFRAEETQYF. CDR3 DNA: TGTGCCAGCAGTTTTCGGGCCGAAGAGACCCAGTACTTC.

The V call is TRBV6-6, the J call TRBJ1-5; unclear D gene. V was shortened by 5 bases and J by 8 bases, with 22 bases between the two germline ends. The CDR3 extends over 16 amino acids. CDR1 and CDR2 from the germline V gene are MNHNY and SVGAGI (reference sequence). The CDR3 loop is CASSPRQYAAVKPQHF. The CDR3 nucleotides are TGTGCCAGCAGTCCCCGGCAGTACGCGGCGGTTAAGCCCCAGCATTTT.

The gene calls are TRBV5-6 and TRBJ1-2; D ambiguous. Trimming stripped 4 bases from V and 4 bases from J, with 20 bases between. The CDR3 sequence is 16 residues long. In germline, CDR1 is SGHDT, CDR2 YYEEEE. CDR3 residues: CASSLMPARKIYGYTF. In nucleotides, the CDR3 is TGTGCCAGCAGCCTCATGCCAGCCAGGAAGATCTATGGCTACACCTTC.

This clonotype was seen a handful of times. A read error may produce the germline difference seen at one junction end. The rearrangement links TRBV6-1 to TRBJ2-7; 8 bases are a match to TRBD1. The germline V gene has CDR1 MNHNS and CDR2 SASEGT. The CDR3 runs 14 residues. As DNA, the CDR3 is TGCGCCAGCAGTGGCCGGGACAGGTTGTCCGAGCAGTACTTC. It codes for CASSGRDRLSEQYF.

This clonotype was counted once. J is TRBJ2-3 and V is TRBV29-1; 8 bases map to TRBD1. Per germline, CDR1 SQVTM and CDR2 ANQGSEA. Trimming cost V 5 bases and J 1 base; bases outside gene matches: 2. CDR3 length: 13 amino acids. The CDR3 DNA reads TGCAGCGTTTTGACAGGGGGCACAGATACGCAGTATTTT. This gives the protein CSVLTGGTDTQYF.

This clonotype was observed a few times. V is TRBV6-5 and J is TRBJ2-6; weak D call: TRBD2 (5 bases). Germline CDR1 reads MNHEY; CDR2 reads SVGAGI. CDR3 length equals 13 residues. This chain's CDR3 is CATRRPGANVLTF. CDR3 nucleotides: TGTGCTACGAGGAGGCCTGGGGCCAACGTCCTGACTTTC.

V usage is TRBV24-1 and J usage is TRBJ2-3; D may be TRBD1 (6 bases). V was shortened by 1 base and J by 6 bases, with 13 bases between the two germline ends. Germline lookup yields CDR1 KGHDR and CDR2 SFDVKD. The CDR3 is made up of 15 amino acids. CDR3 protein: CATSDFPQGPDTQYF. Written as DNA, the CDR3 is TGTGCCACCAGTGATTTCCCCCAGGGGCCCGATACGCAGTATTTT.

This chain uses TRBV18 with TRBJ2-5; unclear D gene. Trimming took 2 bases from V and 3 from J, leaving 7 bases between them. CDR1 is KGHSH and CDR2 is LQKENI in the germline V gene. This CDR3 region has 13 residues. The CDR3 DNA sequence: TGTGCCAGCTCACCAAAGGCTGAAGAGACCCAGTACTTC. The encoded protein is CASSPKAEETQYF.

This sequence joins TRBV5-5 and TRBJ2-5; D unresolved. The DNA end is a closer match to TRBJ2-1, so the J assignment may be wrong. CDR3 length equals 11 residues. Germline V lookup: CDR1 SGHKS, CDR2 YYEKEE (reference sequence). This chain's CDR3 is CASSPDREQFF. CDR3 sequence (DNA): TGTGCCAGCAGCCCAGATCGAGAGCAGTTCTTC.

This clonotype was counted a few times. The chain is built from TRBV7-2 and TRBJ1-6, with D maybe TRBD1 (5 bases). CDR1 is SGHTA and CDR2 is FQGNSA in the germline V gene. The V end lost 3 bases, the J end lost 8 bases, and 14 bases lay between the germline ends. CDR3 size: 15 residues. The CDR3 protein is CASSLATEIYSPLHF. The CDR3 DNA follows: TGTGCCAGCAGCTTGGCGACAGAAATTTATTCACCCCTCCACTTT.

The CDR3 DNA is TGTGCCAGCAGTCCCGGGACAGGTTGGACAGCCTACGAGCAGTACTTC. Protein product: CASSPGTGWTAYEQYF. The V and J genes are TRBV5-6 and TRBJ2-7; 8 bases are a match to TRBD1. Trimming at V came to 5 bases and at J to 2 bases, leaving 12 bases not matched to a gene. CDR3 length: 16 amino acids. In germline, CDR1 is SGHDT, CDR2 YYEEEE.

The rearrangement links TRBV6-2 or TRBV6-3 to TRBJ2-4, with D unclear. This CDR3 is 16 amino acids long. The V gene's germline CDR1 is MNHEY and CDR2 SVGEGT. V was cut by 2 bases and J by 1 base, with 12 bases left in between. This CDR3 reads CASSYGVAMAKNIQYF. The CDR3 region has the DNA TGTGCCAGCAGTTACGGAGTGGCCATGGCCAAAAACATTCAGTACTTC.

This clonotype was detected ten times or more. The chain links TRBV12-3 or TRBV12-4 to TRBJ2-3; no reliable D call. The CDR3 is 11 amino acids. V was cut by 6 bases and J by 2 bases, with 3 bases left in between. DNA for the CDR3: TGTGCCAGCAGCTCCACAGATACGCAGTATTTT. It specifies CASSSTDTQYF.

The table lists this clonotype with a few counts. V gene TRBV2 combines with J gene TRBJ2-5; no definite D call. Per the germline V gene, CDR1 is SNHLY and CDR2 is FYNNEI. This CDR3 has 14 residues. Trimming pared 1 base from V and 1 base from J, leaving 7 bases between. DNA for the CDR3: TGTGCCAGCAGTGAAGAGGTCAGCCAAGAGACCCAGTACTTC. Its protein product is CASSEEVSQETQYF. The variable domain in full, completed from reference TRBV2 and TRBJ2-5, reads EPEVTQTPSHQVTQMGQEVILRCVPISNHLYFYWYRQILGQKVEFLVSFYNNEISEKSEIFDDQFSVERPDGSNFTLKIRSTKLEDSAMYFCASSEEVSQETQYFGPGTRLLVL.

V usage is TRBV5-1 and J usage is TRBJ1-4; possible D gene TRBD1, 5 bases. CDR1 SGHRS and CDR2 YFSETQ come from the germline V gene. The V end was cut by 5 bases, the J end by 0 bases, with 14 bases between. The CDR3 spans 16 residues. CDR3 region: CASRARGAATNEKLFF. CDR3 nucleotides: TGCGCCAGCAGGGCCCGCGGGGCCGCAACTAATGAAAAACTGTTTTTT. Full variable domain (missing parts from reference TRBV5-1 and TRBJ1-4): KAGVTQTPRYLIKTRGQQVTLSCSPISGHRSVSWYQQTPGQGLQFLFEYFSETQRNKGNFPGRFSGRQFSNSRSEMNVSTLELGDSALYLCASRARGAATNEKLFFGSGTQLSVL.

The rearrangement uses TRBV12-3 or TRBV12-4 and TRBJ1-2; D is unclear. V dropped 4 bases and J dropped 8 bases, with 8 bases sitting between them. This CDR3 comprises 11 residues. As DNA, the CDR3 is TGTGCCAGCAGTTGGGCCGAGGGCTACACCTTC. Protein product: CASSWAEGYTF.

The chain is built from TRBV7-9 and TRBJ2-5; the match to TRBD2 covers 14 bases. V dropped 4 bases and J dropped 11; count of bases not matched to a gene: 6. Germline V CDR1 and CDR2: SEHNR, FQNEAQ (reference sequence). CDR3 length: 14 amino acids. The DNA for the CDR3 is TGTGCCAGCAGCTCTACGGGACTAGCGGGAGAGCAGTACTTC. Translation: CASSSTGLAGEQYF.

The table lists this clonotype with a few counts. This chain uses TRBV7-6 with TRBJ2-1; TRBD2 aligns across 7 bases. The length of the CDR3 is 15 residues. The germline V gene has CDR1 SGHVS and CDR2 FNYEAQ. J lost 4 bases, V lost 5 bases, and 8 bases had no gene match. CDR3 protein: CASSPLADEYNEQFF. The CDR3, as DNA: TGTGCCAGCAGCCCGCTAGCGGACGAATACAATGAGCAGTTCTTC.

This clonotype was detected only a few times. V and J are TRBV7-2 and TRBJ2-1; 9 bases are shared with TRBD2. V gave up 1 base and J gave up 6 bases; unmatched junction bases: 4. CDR3 length: 15 residues. Germline-derived CDR1 and CDR2 are SGHTA and FQGNSA. CDR3 DNA: TGTGCCAGCAGCTTAGTTAGCGGGGGCCTCAATGAGCAGTTCTTC. Translating gives CASSLVSGGLNEQFF.

The rearrangement joins TRBV21-1 to TRBJ2-3; the table's D call of TRBD2 was not tested on the DNA. TRBV21-1 counts as a pseudogene. The CDR3 has 19 amino acids. In nucleotides, the CDR3 is TGTGCCAGCATCCCCCATACTAGCGGGGACGTCACCGACACAGATACGCAGTATTTT. As protein: CASIPHTSGDVTDTDTQYF.

The chain joins TRBV3-1 to TRBJ2-5; 7 bases are a match to TRBD1. J lost 1 base, V lost 0 bases, and 2 bases had no gene match. CDR3 size: 15 residues. Germline lookup yields CDR1 LGHDT and CDR2 YNNKEL (reference sequence). This CDR3 reads CASSQDGDSQETQYF. DNA for the CDR3: TGTGCCAGCAGCCAAGACGGGGACAGCCAAGAGACCCAGTACTTC.

This sequence joins TRBV28 and TRBJ2-7; 10 nucleotides line up with TRBD1. Germline CDR1 and CDR2: MDHEN and SYDVKM. The CDR3 length is 16 residues. After removal of 6 bases from V and 0 bases from J, the junction contained 8 bases not matched to a gene. CDR3 protein: CASSLGTGDGSYEQYF. The DNA for the CDR3 is TGTGCCAGCAGCCTAGGGACAGGGGACGGCTCCTACGAGCAGTACTTC.

This clonotype has a count of ten or more. This chain uses TRBV28 with TRBJ2-7; tentative D call: TRBD2 (6 bases). The V end lost 3 bases, the J end lost 5 bases, and 17 bases lay between the germline ends. Germline V lookup: CDR1 MDHEN, CDR2 SYDVKM. The CDR3 totals 15 residues. CDR3 in DNA: TGTGCCAGCAGTTTGGTCCGGATCGGGGGACACGAGCAGTACTTC. Its protein is CASSLVRIGGHEQYF. Based on the CDR3 plus reference TRBV28 and TRBJ2-7, the full variable domain is DVKVTQSSRYLVKRTGEKVFLECVQDMDHENMFWYRQDPGLGLRLIYFSYDVKMKEKGDIPEGYSVSREKKERFSLILESASTNQTSMYLCASSLVRIGGHEQYFGPGTRLTVT.

This chain joins TRBV12-3 or TRBV12-4 and TRBJ1-1, with 7 bases lining up with TRBD1. The junction had 10 bases not matched to a gene; V was cut back by 5 bases and J by 10 bases. This CDR3 is 13 amino acids long. CDR3 bases: TGTGCCAGCAGTCCCACAGGGGCGTTGGGAGCTTTCTTT. It codes for CASSPTGALGAFF.

The chain is built from TRBV7-3 and TRBJ2-1; D call uncertain. V was cut by 0 bases and J by 8 bases, with 8 bases left in between. CDR1 and CDR2 from the germline V gene are SGHTA and FQGTGA. This CDR3 is built from 13 residues. CDR3 DNA: TGTGCCAGCAGCTTAACGGGGAAGGATGAGCAGTTCTTC. Encoded protein: CASSLTGKDEQFF. The variable domain in full, with the rest retrieved from reference TRBV7-3 and TRBJ2-1, is GAGVSQTPSNKVTEKGKYVELRCDPISGHTALYWYRQSLGQGPEFLIYFQGTGAADDSGLPNDRFFAVRPEGSVSTLKIQRTERGDSAVYLCASSLTGKDEQFFGPGTRLTVL.

This clonotype was counted a single time. The rearrangement uses TRBV3-1 and TRBJ2-1; D may correspond to TRBD1 or TRBD2 (7 bases each). Between the trimmed V and J ends, which lost 5 bases and 8 bases, there was a span of 25 bases. Germline V gene lookup returns CDR1 LGHDT and CDR2 YNNKEL (reference sequence). The CDR3 extends over 17 amino acids. CDR3 nucleotides: TGTGCCAGCAGCTCCTTCTCAGGGGGGGTCAGGGTCGATGAGCAGTTCTTC. This sequence encodes CASSSFSGGVRVDEQFF.

This clonotype was seen just once. V and J are TRBV3-1 and TRBJ2-5; D is ambiguous. The better agreement between TRBJ2-1 and the DNA end casts doubt on the J call. From germline, CDR1 is LGHDT and CDR2 YNNKEL (reference sequence). The CDR3 covers 15 residues. The CDR3 DNA reads as TGTGCCAGCAGCCAAGGCGGATTCCACTACAATGAGCAGTTCTTC. This sequence encodes CASSQGGFHYNEQFF.

This chain uses TRBV28 with TRBJ2-7; a weak D match, TRBD2 (6 bases). Germline V gives CDR1 MDHEN, CDR2 SYDVKM. The CDR3 loop spans 13 amino acids. In DNA, the CDR3 is TGTGCTTGGCAGCGGGTTAACTCCTACGAGCAGTACTTC. Translating gives CAWQRVNSYEQYF.

This chain links TRBV20-1 with TRBJ1-2; TRBD1 might be the D (6 bases). Per the germline V gene, CDR1 is DFQATT and CDR2 is SNEGSKA (reference sequence). Trimming left V 1 base short and J 5 bases short, with 14 bases between. This CDR3 has 14 residues. This chain's CDR3 is CSARARDTRYGYTF. DNA of the CDR3: TGCAGTGCTAGAGCCAGGGACACTCGATATGGCTACACCTTC.